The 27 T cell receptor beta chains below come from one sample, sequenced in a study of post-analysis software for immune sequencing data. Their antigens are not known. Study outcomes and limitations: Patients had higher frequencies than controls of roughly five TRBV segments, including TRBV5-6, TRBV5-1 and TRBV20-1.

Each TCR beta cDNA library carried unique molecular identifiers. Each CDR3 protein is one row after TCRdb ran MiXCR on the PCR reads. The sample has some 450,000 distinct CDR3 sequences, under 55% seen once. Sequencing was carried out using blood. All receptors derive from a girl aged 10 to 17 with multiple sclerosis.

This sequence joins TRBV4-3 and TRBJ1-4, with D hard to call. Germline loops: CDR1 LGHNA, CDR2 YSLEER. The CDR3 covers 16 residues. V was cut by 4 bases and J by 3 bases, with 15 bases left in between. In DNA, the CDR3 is TGCGCCAGCAGCCCACGGTCGGGAGCCTCTAATGAAAAACTGTTTTTT. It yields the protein CASSPRSGASNEKLFF.

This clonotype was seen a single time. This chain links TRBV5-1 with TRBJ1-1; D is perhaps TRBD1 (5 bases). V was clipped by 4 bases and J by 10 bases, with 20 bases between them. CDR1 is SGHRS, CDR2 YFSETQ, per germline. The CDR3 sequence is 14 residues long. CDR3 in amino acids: CASSPGNQGAGAFF. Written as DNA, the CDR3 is TGCGCCAGCAGCCCAGGAAACCAGGGCGCCGGAGCTTTCTTT.

The CDR3 region is CSSARDTDTQYF. CDR3 DNA sequence: TGCAGCTCAGCAAGGGACACAGATACGCAGTATTTT. The rearrangement links TRBV29-1 to TRBJ2-3; D uncertain. This CDR3 comprises 12 residues. Trimming took 8 bases from V and 2 from J, leaving 11 bases between them. The germline CDR1 and CDR2 sequences are SQVTM and ANQGSEA.

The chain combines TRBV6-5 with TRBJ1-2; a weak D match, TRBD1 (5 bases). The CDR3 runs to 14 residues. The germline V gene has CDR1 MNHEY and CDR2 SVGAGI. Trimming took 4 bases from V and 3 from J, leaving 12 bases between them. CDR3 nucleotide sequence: TGTGCCAGCAGTTTTGACGGGGGGGACTATGGCTACACCTTC. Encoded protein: CASSFDGGDYGYTF.

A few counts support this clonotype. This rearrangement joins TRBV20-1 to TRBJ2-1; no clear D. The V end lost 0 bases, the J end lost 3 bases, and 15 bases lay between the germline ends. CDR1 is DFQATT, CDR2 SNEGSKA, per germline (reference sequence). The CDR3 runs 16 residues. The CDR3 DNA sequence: TGCAGTGCTAGAGATCAATGGCGGAAAGTCTACAATGAGCAGTTCTTC. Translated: CSARDQWRKVYNEQFF.

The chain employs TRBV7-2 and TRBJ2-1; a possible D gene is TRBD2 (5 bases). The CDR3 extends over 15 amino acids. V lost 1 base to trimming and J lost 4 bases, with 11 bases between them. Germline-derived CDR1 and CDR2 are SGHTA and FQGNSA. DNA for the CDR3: TGTGCCAGCAGCTTAGTTCCAGCGGAGTACAATGAGCAGTTCTTC. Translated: CASSLVPAEYNEQFF.

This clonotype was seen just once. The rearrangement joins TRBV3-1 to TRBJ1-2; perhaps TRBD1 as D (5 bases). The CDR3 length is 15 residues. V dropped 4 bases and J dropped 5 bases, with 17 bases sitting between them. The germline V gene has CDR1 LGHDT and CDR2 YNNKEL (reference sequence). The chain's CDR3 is CASSLLGRGGYGYTF. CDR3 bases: TGTGCCAGCAGCCTCCTGGGTAGGGGAGGATATGGCTACACCTTC.

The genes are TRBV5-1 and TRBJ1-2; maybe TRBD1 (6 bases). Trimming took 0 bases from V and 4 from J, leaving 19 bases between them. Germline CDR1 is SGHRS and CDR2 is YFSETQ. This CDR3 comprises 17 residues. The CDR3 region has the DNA TGCGCCAGCAGCTTGGCAGGGGCGATGGAAAGGGCCTATGGCTACACCTTC. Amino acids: CASSLAGAMERAYGYTF.

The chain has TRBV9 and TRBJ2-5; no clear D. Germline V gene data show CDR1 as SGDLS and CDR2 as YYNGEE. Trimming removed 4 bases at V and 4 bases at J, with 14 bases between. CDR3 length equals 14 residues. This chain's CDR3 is CASSPAGRRETQYF. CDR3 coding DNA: TGTGCCAGCAGCCCAGCCGGACGACGAGAGACCCAGTACTTC.

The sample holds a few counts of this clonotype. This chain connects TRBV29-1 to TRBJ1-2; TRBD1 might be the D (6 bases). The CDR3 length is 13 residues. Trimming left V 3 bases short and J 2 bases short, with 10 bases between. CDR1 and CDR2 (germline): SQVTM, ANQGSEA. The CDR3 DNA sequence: TGCAGCGTTGATCGACAGGACAACTATGGCTACACCTTC. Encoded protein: CSVDRQDNYGYTF.

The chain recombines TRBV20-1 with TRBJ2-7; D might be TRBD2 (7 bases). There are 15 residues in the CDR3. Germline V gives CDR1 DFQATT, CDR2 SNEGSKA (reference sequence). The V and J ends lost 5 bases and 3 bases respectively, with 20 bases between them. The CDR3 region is CSAGRGGRAHYEQYF. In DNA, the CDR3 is TGCAGTGCTGGCAGGGGTGGGAGGGCCCACTACGAGCAGTACTTC.

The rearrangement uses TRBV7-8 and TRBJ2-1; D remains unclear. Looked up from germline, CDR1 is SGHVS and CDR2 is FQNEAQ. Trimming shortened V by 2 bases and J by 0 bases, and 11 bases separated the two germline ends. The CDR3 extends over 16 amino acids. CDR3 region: CASSLQSVASYNEQFF. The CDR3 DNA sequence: TGTGCCAGCAGCTTACAGAGCGTTGCCTCCTACAATGAGCAGTTCTTC.

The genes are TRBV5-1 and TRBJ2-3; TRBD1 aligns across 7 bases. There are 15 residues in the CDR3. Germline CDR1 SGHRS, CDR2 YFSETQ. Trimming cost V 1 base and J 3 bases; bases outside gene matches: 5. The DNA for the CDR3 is TGCGCCAGCAGCTTGAAGACAGGGCCGACAGATACGCAGTATTTT. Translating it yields CASSLKTGPTDTQYF.

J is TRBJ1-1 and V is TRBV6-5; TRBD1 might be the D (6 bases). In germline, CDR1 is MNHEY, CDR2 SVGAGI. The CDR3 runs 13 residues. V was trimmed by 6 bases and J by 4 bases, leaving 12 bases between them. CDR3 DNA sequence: TGTGCCAGCAGCCCCGGGACATTCACTGAAGCTTTCTTT. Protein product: CASSPGTFTEAFF.

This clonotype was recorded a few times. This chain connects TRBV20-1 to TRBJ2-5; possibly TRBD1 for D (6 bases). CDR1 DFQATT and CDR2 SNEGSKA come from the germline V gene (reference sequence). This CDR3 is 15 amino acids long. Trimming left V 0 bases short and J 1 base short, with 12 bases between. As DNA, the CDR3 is TGCAGTGCTAGAGACTCCCGGGACATCCAAGAGACCCAGTACTTC. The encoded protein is CSARDSRDIQETQYF.

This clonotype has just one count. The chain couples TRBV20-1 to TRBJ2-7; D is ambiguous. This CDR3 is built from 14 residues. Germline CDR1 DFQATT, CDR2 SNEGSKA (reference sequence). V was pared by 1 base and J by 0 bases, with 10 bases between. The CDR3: CSARAPLSSYEQYF. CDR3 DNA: TGCAGTGCTAGAGCACCGCTAAGCTCCTACGAGCAGTACTTC.

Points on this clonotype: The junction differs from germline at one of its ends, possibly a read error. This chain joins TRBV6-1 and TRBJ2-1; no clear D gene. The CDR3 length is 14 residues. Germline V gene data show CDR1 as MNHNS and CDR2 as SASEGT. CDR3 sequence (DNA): TGTGTCAGCACCGTCGTCCTTTACAGCAATGAGCAGTTCTTC. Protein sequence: CVSTVVLYSNEQFF.

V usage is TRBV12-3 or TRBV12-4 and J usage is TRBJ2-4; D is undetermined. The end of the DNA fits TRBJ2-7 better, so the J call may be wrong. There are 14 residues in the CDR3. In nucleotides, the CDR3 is TGTGCCAGCAGTTTAAGGGTCACCCCCTACGAGCAGTACTTC. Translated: CASSLRVTPYEQYF.

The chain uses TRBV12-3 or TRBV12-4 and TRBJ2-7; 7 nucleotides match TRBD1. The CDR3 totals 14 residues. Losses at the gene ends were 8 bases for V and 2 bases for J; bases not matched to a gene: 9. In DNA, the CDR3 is TGTGCCAGCGGCCTGGGGACAGAACCCTACGAGCAGTACTTC. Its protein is CASGLGTEPYEQYF.

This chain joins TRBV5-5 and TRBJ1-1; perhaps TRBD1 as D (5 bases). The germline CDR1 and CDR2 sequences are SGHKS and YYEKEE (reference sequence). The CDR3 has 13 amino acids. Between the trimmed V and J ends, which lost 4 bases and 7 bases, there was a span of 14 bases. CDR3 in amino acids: CASSPQGEGEAFF. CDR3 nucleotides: TGTGCCAGCAGCCCTCAGGGAGAGGGTGAAGCTTTCTTT.

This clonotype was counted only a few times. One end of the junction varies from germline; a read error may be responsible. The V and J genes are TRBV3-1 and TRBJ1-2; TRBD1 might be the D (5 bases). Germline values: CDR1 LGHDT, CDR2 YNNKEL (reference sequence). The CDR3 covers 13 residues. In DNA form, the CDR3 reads TGTGCCAGCAGCCCCGGGACGAACTATGGCTGCACCTTC. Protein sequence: CASSPGTNYGCTF.

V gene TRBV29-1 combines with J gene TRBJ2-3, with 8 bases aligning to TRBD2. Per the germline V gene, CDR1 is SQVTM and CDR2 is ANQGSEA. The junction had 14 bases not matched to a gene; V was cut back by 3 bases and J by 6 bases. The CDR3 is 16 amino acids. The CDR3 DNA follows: TGCAGCGTTGACGGGCCAGCGGGAGACAGGCTTGATACGCAGTATTTT. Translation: CSVDGPAGDRLDTQYF.

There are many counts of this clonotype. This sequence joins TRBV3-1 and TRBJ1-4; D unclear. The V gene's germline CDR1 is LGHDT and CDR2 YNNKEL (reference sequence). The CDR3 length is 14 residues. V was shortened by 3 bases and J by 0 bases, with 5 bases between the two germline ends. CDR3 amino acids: CASSQDATNEKLFF. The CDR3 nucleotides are TGTGCCAGCAGCCAGGATGCAACTAATGAAAAACTGTTTTTT.

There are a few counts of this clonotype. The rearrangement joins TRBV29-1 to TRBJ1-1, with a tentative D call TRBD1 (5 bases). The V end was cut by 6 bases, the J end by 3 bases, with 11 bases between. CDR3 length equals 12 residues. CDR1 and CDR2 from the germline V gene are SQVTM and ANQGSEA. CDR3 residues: CSVNQGDTEAFF. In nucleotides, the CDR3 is TGCAGCGTCAATCAGGGAGACACTGAAGCTTTCTTT.

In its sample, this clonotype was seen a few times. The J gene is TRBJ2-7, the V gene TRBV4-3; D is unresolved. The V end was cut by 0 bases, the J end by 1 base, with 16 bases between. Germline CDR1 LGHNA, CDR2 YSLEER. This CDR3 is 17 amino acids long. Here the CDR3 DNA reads TGCGCCAGCAGCCAAGACCTTATCTTAGAGCAGTCCTACGAGCAGTACTTC. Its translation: CASSQDLILEQSYEQYF.

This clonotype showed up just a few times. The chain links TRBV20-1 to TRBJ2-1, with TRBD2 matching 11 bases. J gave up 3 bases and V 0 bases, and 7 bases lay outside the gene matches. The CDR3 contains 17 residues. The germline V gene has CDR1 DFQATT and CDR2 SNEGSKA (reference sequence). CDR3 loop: CSARDWASGRFYNEQFF. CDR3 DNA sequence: TGCAGTGCTAGAGATTGGGCTAGCGGGAGGTTCTACAATGAGCAGTTCTTC.

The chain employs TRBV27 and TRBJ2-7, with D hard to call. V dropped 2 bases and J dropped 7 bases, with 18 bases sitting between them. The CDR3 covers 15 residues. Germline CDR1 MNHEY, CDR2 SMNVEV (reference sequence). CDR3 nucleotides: TGTGCCAGCAGTTTAAACGCGAGAGGCCCCTTGGAGCAGTACTTC. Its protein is CASSLNARGPLEQYF.